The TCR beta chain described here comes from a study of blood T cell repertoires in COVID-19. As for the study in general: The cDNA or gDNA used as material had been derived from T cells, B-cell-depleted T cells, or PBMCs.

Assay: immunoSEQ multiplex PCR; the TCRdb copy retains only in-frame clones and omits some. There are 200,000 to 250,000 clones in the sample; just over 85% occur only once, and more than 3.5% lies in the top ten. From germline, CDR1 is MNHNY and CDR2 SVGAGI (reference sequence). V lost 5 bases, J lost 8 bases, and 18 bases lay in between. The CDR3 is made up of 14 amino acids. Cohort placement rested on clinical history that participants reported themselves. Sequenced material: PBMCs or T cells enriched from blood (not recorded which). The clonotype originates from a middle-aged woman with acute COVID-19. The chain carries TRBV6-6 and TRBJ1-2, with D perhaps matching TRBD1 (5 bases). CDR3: CASSPSGSSPGYTF. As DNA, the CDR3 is TGTGCCAGCAGTCCCTCAGGGTCTTCACCGGGCTACACCTTC.